The clone carrying this TCR beta chain was counted a few times. The antigen is undetermined. This entry is derived from a study of CD8+ T cells in alopecia areata. Germline V gene data show CDR1 as ENHRY and CDR2 as SYGVKD. Trimming took 10 bases from V and 7 from J, leaving 14 bases between them. The CDR3 totals 11 residues. Sequencing used cDNA as its template, made by extracting RNA and reverse transcribing it. The data were produced by immunoSEQ multiplex PCR, yet TCRdb's version contains in-frame clones alone and is incomplete. This table holds about 100,000 clones, roughly 60% found once. Study-level points and caveats: While tofacitinib was given, many expanded lesional clones persisted in scalp and blood. Elevated clonality characterized lesional scalp relative to normal scalp, particularly in alopecia totalis/universalis.

Treatment noted: oral pan-JAK inhibitor, 5-10 mg twice daily. CD4+ and CD8+ T cells were sorted from PBMCs. Sequencing was performed on CD8+ T cells sorted from blood, taken at approximately week 56, from a patient treated with tofacitinib. The TCR was taken from a human donor with alopecia areata. The rearrangement uses TRBV10-3 and TRBJ2-7; possible D gene TRBD1, 5 bases. DNA of the CDR3: TGTGCCACGGTTGGGGCGGTAGAGCAGTACTTC. It is translated as CATVGAVEQYF.